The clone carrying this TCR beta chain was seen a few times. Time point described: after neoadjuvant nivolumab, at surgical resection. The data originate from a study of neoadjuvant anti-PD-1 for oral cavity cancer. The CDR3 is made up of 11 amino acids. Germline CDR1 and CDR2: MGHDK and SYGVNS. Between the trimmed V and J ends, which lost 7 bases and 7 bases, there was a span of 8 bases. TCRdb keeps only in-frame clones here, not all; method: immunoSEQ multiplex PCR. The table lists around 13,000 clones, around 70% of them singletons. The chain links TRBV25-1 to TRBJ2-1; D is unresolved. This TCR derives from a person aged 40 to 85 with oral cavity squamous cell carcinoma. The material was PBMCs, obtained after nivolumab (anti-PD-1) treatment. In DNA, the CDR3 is TGTGCCAGCAATGCCGGGAATGAGCAGTTCTTC. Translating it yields CASNAGNEQFF.